These T cell receptor beta chains were read from a single sample in a study of T cells after yellow fever vaccination. Each CDR3 protein is one row after TCRdb ran MiXCR on the 5' RACE reads. The sample lists approximately 510,000 distinct CDR3 sequences, around a fifth seen once, with less than 20% in the top ten. Sequences were derived from PBMCs, sampled about 21 days after the first yellow fever vaccination. Receptors were obtained from a man between 18 and 35 years old who received the YFV17D yellow fever vaccine. Both conserved end residues are part of each CDR3. The order of the fields is J gene, D gene, V gene, clone size, CDR3 DNA, CDR3 protein. A D gene is named only where the DNA matches it firmly. Some rows mark clone size as missing; the rest say once, few, many or name a class of expanded clone.

TRBJ2-5	TRBD2	TRBV7-6	-	TGTGCCAGCAGCACGGGACTAGCGGGTAAAGAGACCCAGTACTTC	CASSTGLAGKETQYF
TRBJ2-5	-	TRBV7-2	few	TGTGCCAGCAGCTTAGGAGGGGCTTGGGAGACCCAGTACTTC	CASSLGGAWETQYF
TRBJ1-5	-	TRBV18	-	TGTGCCAGCTCACCATCTGCGTCCCCCCGGATCGGCAATCAGCCCCAGCATTTT	CASSPSASPRIGNQPQHF
TRBJ1-2	-	TRBV20-1	few	TGCAGTGCTAGAGCGGCAGGAAACTATGGCTACACCTTC	CSARAAGNYGYTF
TRBJ2-2	TRBD1	TRBV6-1	-	TGTGCCAGCAAAACGGACAGGGAACACCGGGAGCTGTTTTTT	CASKTDREHRELFF
TRBJ2-1	-	TRBV7-3	few	TGTGCCAGCAGCTTAACGTGGGGCCAGGCCTACAATGAGCAGTTCTTC	CASSLTWGQAYNEQFF
TRBJ1-6	-	TRBV30	-	TGTGCCTGGAGTGAGAGAGGGGGATCACCCCTCCACTTT	CAWSERGGSPLHF
TRBJ2-7	TRBD2	TRBV9	-	TGTGCCAGCAGCTTAAGGGAGCGGGGGGGCCTGGACGAGCAGTACTTC	CASSLRERGGLDEQYF
TRBJ2-1	-	TRBV29-1	few	TGCAGCGTTGAATCGGGGGGCGATGAGCAGTTCTTC	CSVESGGDEQFF
TRBJ2-3	-	TRBV28	few	TGTGCCAGCACCCCGGCGGGGGCCACAGATACGCAGTATTTT	CASTPAGATDTQYF
TRBJ1-3	-	TRBV7-2	many	TGTGCCAGCAGCGCAAACGGGGGGATTCGAAACACCATATATTTT	CASSANGGIRNTIYF
TRBJ1-5	-	TRBV7-2	few	TGTGCCAGCAGCTTAGCTCCGTCCGGCGCCCCCCAGCATTTT	CASSLAPSGAPQHF
TRBJ1-6	-	TRBV10-3	few	TGTGCCATCAGTGAAGCGGCAGGGAATTCACCCCTCCACTTT	CAISEAAGNSPLHF
TRBJ1-2	TRBD1	TRBV7-2	once	TGTGCCAGCAGCTCTGGACAGGGCCTCCATTATGGCTACACCTTC	CASSSGQGLHYGYTF
TRBJ1-5	-	TRBV7-9	-	TGTGCCAGCAGCTCCACAGGTTACGGGGATCAGCCCCAGCATTTT	CASSSTGYGDQPQHF
TRBJ2-7	-	TRBV20-1	-	TGCAGTGCCACGAGGAGAGGATCGTCCGAGCAGTACTTC	CSATRRGSSEQYF
TRBJ1-5	-	TRBV19	-	TGTGCCAGTACCCCACGGGGGCTTAGCAATCAGCCCCAGCATTTT	CASTPRGLSNQPQHF
TRBJ2-2	TRBD1	TRBV7-9	-	TGTGCCAGCAGCTTAGGACAGGGGGCTGGCACCGGGGAGCTGTTTTTT	CASSLGQGAGTGELFF
TRBJ1-5	TRBD1	TRBV7-2	few	TGTGCCAGCAGCTTAGCGACAGGGGGCGGTCAGCCCCAGCATTTT	CASSLATGGGQPQHF
TRBJ2-1	-	TRBV7-3	few	TGTGCCAGCAGCAAGTTCTCCTACAATGAGCAGTTCTTC	CASSKFSYNEQFF
TRBJ2-4	TRBD2	TRBV6-2/TRBV6-3	-	TGTGCCAGCAGTTACTCCCGGAACGGGGGGGCCAAAAACATTCAGTACTTC	CASSYSRNGGAKNIQYF
TRBJ1-1	TRBD1	TRBV28	few	TGTGCCAGCATTACAGGGGGCTGGAACACTGAAGCTTTCTTT	CASITGGWNTEAFF
TRBJ2-7	TRBD1	TRBV18	-	TGTGCCAGCTCACCCGCCGGGACAGGGAATCGCGAGCAGTACTTC	CASSPAGTGNREQYF
TRBJ2-1	TRBD2	TRBV11-3	many	TGTGCCAGCAGCTTAGGAGATAGCGGGCCCTACAATGAGCAGTTCTTC	CASSLGDSGPYNEQFF
TRBJ2-7	-	TRBV4-3	few	TGCGCCAGCAGCCAAGATCGGGCCGGGGACTACGAGCAGTACTTC	CASSQDRAGDYEQYF
TRBJ2-3	-	TRBV18	-	TGTGCCAGCTCACCCAACACTAGCACAGATACGCAGTATTTT	CASSPNTSTDTQYF
TRBJ1-1	-	TRBV12-3/TRBV12-4	-	TGTGCCAGCAGACGGACAGTTTACACTGAAGCTTTCTTT	CASRRTVYTEAFF
TRBJ2-2	TRBD1	TRBV7-3	-	TGTGCCAGCAGCCCCACAGGGGGAGTCGGGGAGCTGTTTTTT	CASSPTGGVGELFF
TRBJ2-3	-	TRBV28	few	TGTGCCAGCAGTGAAACCCATACGCAGTATTTT	CASSETHTQYF
TRBJ2-6	-	TRBV15	-	TGTGCCACCAGCCGATCCCGGGACCGCGCCTTAAACGTCCTGACTTTC	CATSRSRDRALNVLTF
TRBJ2-1	TRBD2	TRBV6-2/TRBV6-3	once	TGTGCCAGCAGTCTCCGGACTAGCGAGACTGAGCAGTTCTTC	CASSLRTSETEQFF
TRBJ1-3	-	TRBV4-3	-	TGCGCCAGCAGCCGTGACTCTGGAAACACCATATATTTT	CASSRDSGNTIYF
TRBJ2-2	TRBD1	TRBV7-3	few	TGTGCCAGCAGCCCCCAGGGGACAGGGGGAACCGGGGAGCTGTTTTTT	CASSPQGTGGTGELFF
TRBJ1-1	TRBD1	TRBV5-1	-	TGCGCCAGCAGCTCGGGGGGACAGGGTAACACTGAAGCTTTCTTT	CASSSGGQGNTEAFF
TRBJ2-4	TRBD2	TRBV7-2	few	TGTGCCAGCAGCTTAGGGCTAGCGGGGGGATTAGCCAAAAACATTCAGTACTTC	CASSLGLAGGLAKNIQYF
TRBJ2-3	-	TRBV7-6	many	TGTGCCAGCAGTGGTAGGGTAGGGGCTAGCACAGATACGCAGTATTTT	CASSGRVGASTDTQYF
TRBJ1-1	-	TRBV29-1	-	TGCAGCGTTGATATGTGGCAGGCCGACACTGAAGCTTTCTTT	CSVDMWQADTEAFF
TRBJ2-4	-	TRBV20-1	-	TGCAGTGCCGGCCAACAGGGAAGGGGCAAAAACATTCAGTACTTC	CSAGQQGRGKNIQYF
TRBJ2-3	-	TRBV4-1	-	TGCGCCAGCAGCCGTGGGAGCCTACACGTTCGGGATACGCAGTATTTT	CASSRGSLHVRDTQYF
TRBJ2-1	TRBD2	TRBV7-2	few	TGTGCCAGCAGCTCCGGGACTAGCGCTAATGAGCAGTTCTTC	CASSSGTSANEQFF
TRBJ1-1	-	TRBV7-2	few	TGTGCCAGCAGCCGCGACGCGGGAGTTGAAGCTTTCTTT	CASSRDAGVEAFF
TRBJ1-2	-	TRBV9	-	TGTGCCAGCAGCGCAGGGGTCGGCTACACCTTC	CASSAGVGYTF